Listed here is a single T cell receptor (beta chain). The antigen is not known. TCRdb reanalysed the reads using MiXCR and keeps one entry per CDR3 protein. In the table there are 80,000 or so distinct CDR3 sequences, around 42% of which are singletons. In germline, CDR1 is SGHRS, CDR2 YFSETQ. Trimming shortened V by 4 bases and J by 3 bases, and 5 bases separated the two germline ends. CDR3 length: 11 amino acids. The record originates from a study of T cell repertoires in cytomegalovirus infection. The chain has TRBV5-1 and TRBJ2-7; D is unresolved. The source is a human donor in good health (CMV status not recorded). Some clones in this sample may be carry-over from other donors' samples. The sample here was CD8+ T cells from cultured PBMCs, taken from culture after CMV antigen stimulation. CDR3 in DNA: TGCGCCAGCAGCGACGGCTACGAGCAGTACTTC. Its protein product is CASSDGYEQYF.